This T cell receptor beta chain was profiled in a study of neoadjuvant anti-PD-1 for oral cavity cancer. Measured with immunoSEQ multiplex PCR; TCRdb has only the in-frame clones, and not every one. Of about 7,200 clones in the sample, approximately 54% are singletons; the top ten hold more than 6%. This clone was seen a handful of times. Its cognate antigen is unknown. Patients were newly diagnosed with stage II-IVA oral cavity squamous cell carcinoma without prior systemic or radiation treatment. The patients had HPV-negative, locally advanced oral cavity squamous cell carcinoma. Notes on the study in general: With three patients per group, TCR findings need larger cohorts. Treg/Th17 ratio rose with pretreatment blood and fell with post-treatment tumor TCRbeta clonality.

The germline V gene has CDR1 SGHAT and CDR2 FQNNGV. The CDR3 is 16 residues long. Trimming cost V 1 base and J 0 bases; bases outside gene matches: 4. The specimen was tumor tissue, collected before nivolumab (anti-PD-1) treatment. The sequence came from a person aged 35-79 years with oral cavity squamous cell carcinoma. The gene calls are TRBV11-2 and TRBJ1-1; 8 nucleotides line up with TRBD1. This CDR3 reads CASSLGQGAMNTEAFF. CDR3 sequence (DNA): TGTGCCAGCAGCTTAGGTCAGGGGGCCATGAACACTGAAGCTTTCTTT.